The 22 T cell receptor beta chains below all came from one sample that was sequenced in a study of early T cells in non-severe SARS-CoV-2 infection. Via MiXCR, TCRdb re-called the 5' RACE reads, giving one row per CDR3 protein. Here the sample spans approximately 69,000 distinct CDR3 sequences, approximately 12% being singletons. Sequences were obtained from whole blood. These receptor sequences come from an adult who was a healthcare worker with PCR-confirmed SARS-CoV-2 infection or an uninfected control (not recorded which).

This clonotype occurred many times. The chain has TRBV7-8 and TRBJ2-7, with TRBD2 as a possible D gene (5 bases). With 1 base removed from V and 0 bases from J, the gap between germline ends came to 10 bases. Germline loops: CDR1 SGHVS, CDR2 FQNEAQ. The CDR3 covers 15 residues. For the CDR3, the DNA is TGTGCCAGCAGCTTAGGAGGAGCGGTCTCCTACGAGCAGTACTTC. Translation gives CASSLGGAVSYEQYF.

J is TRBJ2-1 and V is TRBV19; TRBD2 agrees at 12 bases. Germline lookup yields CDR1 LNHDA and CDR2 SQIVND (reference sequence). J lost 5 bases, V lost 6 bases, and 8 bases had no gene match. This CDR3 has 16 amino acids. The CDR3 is CASRRGLAGRNNEQFF. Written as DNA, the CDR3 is TGTGCCAGTAGAAGAGGACTAGCGGGACGGAACAATGAGCAGTTCTTC.

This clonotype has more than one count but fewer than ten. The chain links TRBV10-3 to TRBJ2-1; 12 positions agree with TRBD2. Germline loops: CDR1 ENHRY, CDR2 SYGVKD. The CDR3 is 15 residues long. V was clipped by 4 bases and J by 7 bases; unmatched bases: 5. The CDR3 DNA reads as TGTGCCATCAGTGGCACCGGGACTAGCGGGAATGAGCAGTTCTTC. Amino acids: CAISGTGTSGNEQFF.

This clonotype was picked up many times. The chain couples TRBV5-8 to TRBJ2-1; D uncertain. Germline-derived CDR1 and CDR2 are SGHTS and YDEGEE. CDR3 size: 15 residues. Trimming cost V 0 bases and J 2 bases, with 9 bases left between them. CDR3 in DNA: TGTGCCAGCAGCTTGGGTAGCTCTACCTACAATGAGCAGTTCTTC. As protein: CASSLGSSTYNEQFF.

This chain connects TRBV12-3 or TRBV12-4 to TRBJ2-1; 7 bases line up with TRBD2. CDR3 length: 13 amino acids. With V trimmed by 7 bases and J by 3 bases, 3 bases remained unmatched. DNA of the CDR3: TGTGCCAGCAACTGGGAGGGCTACAATGAGCAGTTCTTC. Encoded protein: CASNWEGYNEQFF.

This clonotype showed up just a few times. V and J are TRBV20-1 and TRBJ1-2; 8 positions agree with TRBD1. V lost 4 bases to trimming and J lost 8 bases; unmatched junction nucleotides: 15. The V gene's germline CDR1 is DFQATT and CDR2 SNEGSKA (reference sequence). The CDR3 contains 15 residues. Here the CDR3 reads CSAISDREPSGGYTF. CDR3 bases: TGCAGTGCTATCTCGGACAGGGAGCCTTCCGGGGGCTACACCTTC.

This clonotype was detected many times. The CDR3, as DNA: TGTGCCAGCTCCCGTGCGACTAGCGGGAGTGATGAGCAGTTCTTC. This translates into CASSRATSGSDEQFF. The genes are TRBV6-4 and TRBJ2-1; 12 bases map to TRBD2. The germline V gene encodes CDR1 MRHNA and CDR2 SNTAGT. This CDR3 contains 15 residues. V trimming: 8 bases; J trimming: 8 bases; junction bases outside the gene matches: 10.

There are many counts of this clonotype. CDR3 DNA sequence: TGCAGTGCTCTAGATACTACAGGGAATCAGCCCCAGCATTTT. Translated, it gives CSALDTTGNQPQHF. J is TRBJ1-5 and V is TRBV20-1; D might be TRBD1 (6 bases). V lost 5 bases and J 4 bases, leaving 15 bases between the germline ends. CDR1 and CDR2 from the germline V gene are DFQATT and SNEGSKA (reference sequence). The CDR3 extends over 14 amino acids.

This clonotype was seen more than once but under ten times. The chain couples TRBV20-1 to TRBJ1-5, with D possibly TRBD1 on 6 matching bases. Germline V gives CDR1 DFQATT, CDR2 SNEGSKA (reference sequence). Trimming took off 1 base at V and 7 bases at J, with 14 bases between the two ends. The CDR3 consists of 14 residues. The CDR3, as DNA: TGCAGTGCTAGAGTGGTGGGGGCAAACCAGCCCCAGCATTTT. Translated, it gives CSARVVGANQPQHF.

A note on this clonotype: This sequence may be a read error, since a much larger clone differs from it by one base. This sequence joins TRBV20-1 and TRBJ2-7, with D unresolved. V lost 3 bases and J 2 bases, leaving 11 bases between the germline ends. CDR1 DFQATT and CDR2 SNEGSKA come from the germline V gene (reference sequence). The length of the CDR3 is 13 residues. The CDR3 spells CSASALPAYEQYF. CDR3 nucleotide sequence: TGCAGTGCTAGCGCTCTCCCAGCCTACGAGCAGTACTTC.

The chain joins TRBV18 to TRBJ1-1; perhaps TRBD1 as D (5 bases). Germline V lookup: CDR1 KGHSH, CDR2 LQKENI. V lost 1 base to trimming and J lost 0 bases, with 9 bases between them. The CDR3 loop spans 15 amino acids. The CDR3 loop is CASSPLDTLNTEAFF. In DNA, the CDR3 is TGTGCCAGCTCACCACTGGACACCCTGAACACTGAAGCTTTCTTT.

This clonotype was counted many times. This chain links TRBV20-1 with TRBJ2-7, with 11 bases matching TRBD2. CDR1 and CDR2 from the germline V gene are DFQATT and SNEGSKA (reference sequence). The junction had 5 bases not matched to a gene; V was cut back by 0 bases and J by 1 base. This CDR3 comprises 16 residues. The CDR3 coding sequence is TGCAGTGCTAGAGATCCACTAGCGGGAGAATCCTACGAGCAGTACTTC. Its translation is CSARDPLAGESYEQYF.

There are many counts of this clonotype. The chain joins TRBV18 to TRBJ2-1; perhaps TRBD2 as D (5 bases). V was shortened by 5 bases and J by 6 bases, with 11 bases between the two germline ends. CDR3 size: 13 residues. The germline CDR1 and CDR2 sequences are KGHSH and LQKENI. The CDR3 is CASSASPGNEQFF. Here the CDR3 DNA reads TGTGCCAGCTCAGCTAGCCCCGGCAATGAGCAGTTCTTC.

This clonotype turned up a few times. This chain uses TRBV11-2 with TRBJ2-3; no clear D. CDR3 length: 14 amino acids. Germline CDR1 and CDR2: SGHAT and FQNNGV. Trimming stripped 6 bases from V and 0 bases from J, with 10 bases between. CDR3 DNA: TGTGCCAGCAGACAACTCGATAGCACAGATACGCAGTATTTT. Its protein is CASRQLDSTDTQYF.

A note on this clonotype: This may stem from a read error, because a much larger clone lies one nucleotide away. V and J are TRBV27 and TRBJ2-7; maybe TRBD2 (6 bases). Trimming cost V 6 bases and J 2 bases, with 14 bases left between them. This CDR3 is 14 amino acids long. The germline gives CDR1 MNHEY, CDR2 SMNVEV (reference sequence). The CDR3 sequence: CASRVEGRPYEQYF. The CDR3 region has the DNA TGTGCCAGCAGAGTGGAGGGTAGGCCCTACGAGCAGTACTTC.

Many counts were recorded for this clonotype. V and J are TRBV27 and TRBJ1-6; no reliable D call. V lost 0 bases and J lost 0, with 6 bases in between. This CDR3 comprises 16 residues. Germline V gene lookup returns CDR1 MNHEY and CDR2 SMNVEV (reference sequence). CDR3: CASSLSETSYNSPLHF. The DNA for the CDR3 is TGTGCCAGCAGTTTATCGGAGACCTCCTATAATTCACCCCTCCACTTT.

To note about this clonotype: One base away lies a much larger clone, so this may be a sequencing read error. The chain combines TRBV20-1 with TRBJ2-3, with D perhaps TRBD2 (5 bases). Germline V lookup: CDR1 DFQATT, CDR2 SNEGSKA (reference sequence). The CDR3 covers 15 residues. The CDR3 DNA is TGCAGTGCTAGAGCCCCCTTGACTGCACAGACTACGCGGTATTTT. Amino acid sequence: CSARAPLTAQTTRYF.

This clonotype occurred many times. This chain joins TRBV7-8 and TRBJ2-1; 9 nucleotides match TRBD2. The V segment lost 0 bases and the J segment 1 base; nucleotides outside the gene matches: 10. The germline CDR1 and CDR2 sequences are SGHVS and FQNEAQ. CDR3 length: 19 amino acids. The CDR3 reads CASSLADSGSHRSYNEQFF. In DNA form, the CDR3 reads TGTGCCAGCAGCTTAGCTGATAGCGGGAGCCATCGATCCTACAATGAGCAGTTCTTC.

Here the CDR3 DNA reads TGTGCCAGCAGTCCCCTAGCGGGAGCAGAGACCCAGTACTTC. Translation gives CASSPLAGAETQYF. The J gene is TRBJ2-5, the V gene TRBV11-2, with 10 bases identical to TRBD2. This CDR3 is built from 14 residues. CDR1 is SGHAT, CDR2 FQNNGV, per germline. V gave up 6 bases and J gave up 4 bases; unmatched junction bases: 5.

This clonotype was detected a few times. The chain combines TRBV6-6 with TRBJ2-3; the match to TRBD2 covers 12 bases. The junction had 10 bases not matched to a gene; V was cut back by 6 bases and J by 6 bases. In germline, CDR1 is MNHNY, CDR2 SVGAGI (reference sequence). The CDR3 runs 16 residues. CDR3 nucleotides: TGTGCCAGCAGCCCAGGACTAGCGGGAAGGCCGGATACGCAGTATTTT. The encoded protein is CASSPGLAGRPDTQYF.

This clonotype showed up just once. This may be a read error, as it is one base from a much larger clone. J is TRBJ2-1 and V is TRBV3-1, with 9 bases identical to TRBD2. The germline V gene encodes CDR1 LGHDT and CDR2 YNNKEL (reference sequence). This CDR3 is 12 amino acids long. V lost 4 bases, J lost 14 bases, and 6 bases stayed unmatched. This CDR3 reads CASSLIAGEKFF. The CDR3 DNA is TGTGCCAGCAGCCTCATAGCGGGAGAGAAGTTCTTC.

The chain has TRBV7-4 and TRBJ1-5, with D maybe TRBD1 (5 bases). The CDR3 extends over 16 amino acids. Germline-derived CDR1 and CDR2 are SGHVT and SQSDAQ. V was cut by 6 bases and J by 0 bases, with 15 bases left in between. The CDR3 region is CASSYTGPYSNQPQHF. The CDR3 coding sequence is TGTGCCAGCAGTTACACAGGCCCCTATAGCAATCAGCCCCAGCATTTT.